This TCR beta chain was sequenced during a study of kidney transplant recipient with SARS-CoV-2 infection. Germline CDR1 SEHNR, CDR2 FQNEAQ (reference sequence). The CDR3 has 12 amino acids. Trimming pared 8 bases from V and 2 bases from J, leaving 10 bases between. TCRdb reprocessed the reads with MiXCR, giving one entry per CDR3 protein. The sample consists of 200,000 to 300,000 distinct CDR3 sequences, 29% of them appearing once. Turning to this clonotype: A much larger clone lies one base from this, so it may be a read error. The CDR3 end shows no conserved phenylalanine or tryptophan, and so a read error is likely.

The rearrangement joins TRBV7-9 to TRBJ2-7; D perhaps matches TRBD2 (5 bases). This TCR was recovered from a male patient in his thirties who had COVID-19 and was a kidney transplant recipient. T cells may partly derive from the graft donor. Here the sequenced sample was a blood sample, taken at baseline and on day 111 from a kidney transplant recipient. The CDR3 DNA follows: TGTGCCAGCCAGGCGGGTGCCTACGAGCAGTACCTC. It translates to CASQAGAYEQYL.